The TCR beta chain under discussion was sequenced for a study of early T cells in non-severe SARS-CoV-2 infection. Regarding the study as a whole: Using VDJdb, the matching emphasized anti-spike CD8 responses while missing private and CD4 specificities.

Judged by abundance, this clonotype is medium-sized (0.01 to 0.1%). Its antigen is currently unknown. Molecules of cDNA were individually given unique molecular identifiers that were attached to them. TCRdb re-called the 5' RACE reads through MiXCR, storing one row per CDR3 protein. The sample includes 61,000 or so distinct CDR3 sequences, 12% of them seen just once. The germline gives CDR1 SQVTM, CDR2 ANQGSEA. Trimming at V came to 3 bases and at J to 1 base, leaving 18 bases not matched to a gene. The CDR3 runs to 19 residues. The sequence was obtained from an adult who was a healthcare worker with PCR-confirmed SARS-CoV-2 infection or an uninfected control (not recorded which). The donor label of this sample is uncertain. The sample was whole blood, taken at baseline. V and J are TRBV29-1 and TRBJ2-5; 9 nucleotides align to TRBD1. CDR3 loop: CSVDSTGTGFWQSQETQYF. The DNA for the CDR3 is TGCAGCGTTGACAGTACCGGGACAGGGTTTTGGCAGTCCCAAGAGACCCAGTACTTC.